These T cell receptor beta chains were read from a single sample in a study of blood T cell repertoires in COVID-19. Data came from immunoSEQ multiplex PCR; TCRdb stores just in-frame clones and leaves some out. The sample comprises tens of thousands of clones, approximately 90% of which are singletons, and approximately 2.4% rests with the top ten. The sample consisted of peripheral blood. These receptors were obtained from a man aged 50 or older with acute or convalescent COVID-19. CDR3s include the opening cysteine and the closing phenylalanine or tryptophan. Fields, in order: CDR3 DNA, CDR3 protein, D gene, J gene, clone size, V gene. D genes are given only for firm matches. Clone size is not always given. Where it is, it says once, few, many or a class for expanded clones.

cdr3_nt: TGCGCCAGCAGCCAAGAAAGAGGCACTGGTAGCACAGATACGCAGTATTTT
cdr3_aa: CASSQERGTGSTDTQYF
d_call: .
j_call: TRBJ2-3
clone_size: .
v_call: TRBV4-1

cdr3_nt: TGTGCCAGCATCACCAGGGGCACTGAAGCTTTCTTT
cdr3_aa: CASITRGTEAFF
d_call: .
j_call: TRBJ1-1
clone_size: .
v_call: TRBV6-6

cdr3_nt: TGTGCCAGCAGTCCCGACGGGACTGAAGCTTTCTTT
cdr3_aa: CASSPDGTEAFF
d_call: .
j_call: TRBJ1-1
clone_size: .
v_call: TRBV6-6

cdr3_nt: TGTGCCAGCAGCTTCCAGGTACGGCCTACCTACGAGCAGTACTTC
cdr3_aa: CASSFQVRPTYEQYF
d_call: .
j_call: TRBJ2-7
clone_size: few
v_call: TRBV7-2

cdr3_nt: TGTGCCAGCAGTTACACGGGTCGGGACTACCCCACAGATACGCAGTATTTT
cdr3_aa: CASSYTGRDYPTDTQYF
d_call: TRBD2
j_call: TRBJ2-3
clone_size: .
v_call: TRBV6-2/TRBV6-3

cdr3_nt: TGTGCCAGCAGCTTGGGGAGGGGGTCCGTTGAGCCCCAGCATTTT
cdr3_aa: CASSLGRGSVEPQHF
d_call: .
j_call: TRBJ1-5
clone_size: .
v_call: TRBV7-2

cdr3_nt: TGTGCCAGCTCACCCGGACTAGCCGAAAACTCTGGGGCCAACGTCCTGACTTTC
cdr3_aa: CASSPGLAENSGANVLTF
d_call: TRBD2
j_call: TRBJ2-6
clone_size: .
v_call: TRBV18

cdr3_nt: TGCGCCAGCAGCTGGACGGGCAACAGGGGGAACACTGAAGCTTTCTTT
cdr3_aa: CASSWTGNRGNTEAFF
d_call: TRBD1
j_call: TRBJ1-1
clone_size: .
v_call: TRBV5-1

cdr3_nt: TGTGCCAGCAGCTTAGTTTCGGGGGTCGATGGCTACACCTTC
cdr3_aa: CASSLVSGVDGYTF
d_call: .
j_call: TRBJ1-2
clone_size: .
v_call: TRBV13

cdr3_nt: TGTGCCAGCGGCTCATCGAGGATAGGACTTCTGAACACTGAAGCTTTCTTT
cdr3_aa: CASGSSRIGLLNTEAFF
d_call: .
j_call: TRBJ1-1
clone_size: .
v_call: TRBV28

cdr3_nt: TGTGCCAGCAGACCCACAGGGGGCTTCGCAGAGACCCAGTACTTC
cdr3_aa: CASRPTGGFAETQYF
d_call: TRBD1
j_call: TRBJ2-5
clone_size: .
v_call: TRBV2

cdr3_nt: TGTGCCAGCAGCCTTCACTCGACTAGGGATCGCACAGATACGCAGTATTTT
cdr3_aa: CASSLHSTRDRTDTQYF
d_call: .
j_call: TRBJ2-3
clone_size: .
v_call: TRBV21-1

cdr3_nt: TGTGCCAGCAGTGACAGGGAGGACACTGAAGCTTTCTTT
cdr3_aa: CASSDREDTEAFF
d_call: .
j_call: TRBJ1-1
clone_size: .
v_call: TRBV2

cdr3_nt: TGCGCCAGCAGCATCCGGGAGAACACTGAAGCTTTCTTT
cdr3_aa: CASSIRENTEAFF
d_call: .
j_call: TRBJ1-1
clone_size: .
v_call: TRBV5-1

cdr3_nt: TGTGCCACCAGTGATGCCACTAGCGGGAGGGCTGGTGAGCAGTTCTTC
cdr3_aa: CATSDATSGRAGEQFF
d_call: TRBD2
j_call: TRBJ2-1
clone_size: .
v_call: TRBV24-1

cdr3_nt: TGTGCCAGCAGCCGATTTGACAGAAATGGAAACACCATATATTTT
cdr3_aa: CASSRFDRNGNTIYF
d_call: .
j_call: TRBJ1-3
clone_size: .
v_call: TRBV3-1/TRBV3-2

cdr3_nt: TGCGCCAGCAGCTTGGCCTCCTCCTACGAGCAGTACTTC
cdr3_aa: CASSLASSYEQYF
d_call: .
j_call: TRBJ2-7
clone_size: .
v_call: TRBV5-1

cdr3_nt: TGTGCCAGCAGCCGCCGCGGGGGGAACACCGGGGAGCTGTTTTTT
cdr3_aa: CASSRRGGNTGELFF
d_call: TRBD2
j_call: TRBJ2-2
clone_size: few
v_call: TRBV7-8

cdr3_nt: TGTGCCAGCAGTATCGGTCTAGCGAGTGAGCAGTGCTTC
cdr3_aa: CASSIGLASEQCF
d_call: .
j_call: TRBJ2-7
clone_size: .
v_call: TRBV2

cdr3_nt: TGTGCCAGCAGCATTGGGACAGAGAGTGATGAAGCTTTCTTT
cdr3_aa: CASSIGTESDEAFF
d_call: TRBD1
j_call: TRBJ1-1
clone_size: .
v_call: TRBV6-5

cdr3_nt: TGTGCCAGTCATACTAGCAGGATCGCAGATACGCAGTATTTT
cdr3_aa: CASHTSRIADTQYF
d_call: .
j_call: TRBJ2-3
clone_size: .
v_call: TRBV7-2

cdr3_nt: TGTGCCAGCAGCCGCCCGGAGGAGACCCAGTACTTC
cdr3_aa: CASSRPEETQYF
d_call: .
j_call: TRBJ2-5
clone_size: .
v_call: TRBV3-1/TRBV3-2

cdr3_nt: TGCGCCAGCAGCCAAGATCAAATTTTTGAAAAACTGTTTTTT
cdr3_aa: CASSQDQIFEKLFF
d_call: .
j_call: TRBJ1-4
clone_size: .
v_call: TRBV4-3

cdr3_nt: TGTGCCAGTAGTATAGTTGCCGGGGGTAATGAAAAACTGTTTTTT
cdr3_aa: CASSIVAGGNEKLFF
d_call: .
j_call: TRBJ1-4
clone_size: .
v_call: TRBV19

cdr3_nt: TGTGCCAGCAGCTTAGTAGGGGTTGGAAACACCATATATTTT
cdr3_aa: CASSLVGVGNTIYF
d_call: .
j_call: TRBJ1-3
clone_size: .
v_call: TRBV11-2

cdr3_nt: TGTGCCAGCACGGGAAACTATGGCTACACCTTC
cdr3_aa: CASTGNYGYTF
d_call: .
j_call: TRBJ1-2
clone_size: .
v_call: TRBV6-6

cdr3_nt: TGTGCCAGCAGTCGAGCGGACAGGGTGTCATACGAGCAGTACTTC
cdr3_aa: CASSRADRVSYEQYF
d_call: TRBD1
j_call: TRBJ2-7
clone_size: .
v_call: TRBV28

cdr3_nt: TGTGCCAGTAGTAGCCGGGACAGCGGGGAGCTGTTTTTT
cdr3_aa: CASSSRDSGELFF
d_call: TRBD1
j_call: TRBJ2-2
clone_size: .
v_call: TRBV19

cdr3_nt: TGTGCCTGGAAGGGGGCGACCGCTGAAAAACTGTTTTTT
cdr3_aa: CAWKGATAEKLFF
d_call: TRBD1
j_call: TRBJ1-4
clone_size: once
v_call: TRBV30

cdr3_nt: TGTGCCATCAGCGAACTACAGGGTTTACAGCCCCAGCATTTT
cdr3_aa: CAISELQGLQPQHF
d_call: .
j_call: TRBJ1-5
clone_size: .
v_call: TRBV10-3

cdr3_nt: TGTGCCAGCTCACCAACCCTAGCGGGGACAGATACGCAGTATTTT
cdr3_aa: CASSPTLAGTDTQYF
d_call: TRBD2
j_call: TRBJ2-3
clone_size: .
v_call: TRBV18

cdr3_nt: TGTGCCAGCAGCCAAGACTGTATCAGTTATGAGCAGTTCTTC
cdr3_aa: CASSQDCISYEQFF
d_call: .
j_call: TRBJ2-1
clone_size: .
v_call: TRBV3-1/TRBV3-2

cdr3_nt: TGTGCCAGCAGCGTAAACCCCGGACAGGTTGAAGCTTTCTTT
cdr3_aa: CASSVNPGQVEAFF
d_call: TRBD1
j_call: TRBJ1-1
clone_size: .
v_call: TRBV9

cdr3_nt: TGTGCCAGTAGGGGGACAGGGGGGAGCAATCAGCCCCAGCATTTT
cdr3_aa: CASRGTGGSNQPQHF
d_call: TRBD1
j_call: TRBJ1-5
clone_size: .
v_call: TRBV19

cdr3_nt: TGTGCCAGCAGCTTTAACCAGGCCCCCTACGAGCAGTACTTC
cdr3_aa: CASSFNQAPYEQYF
d_call: .
j_call: TRBJ2-7
clone_size: .
v_call: TRBV7-9

cdr3_nt: TGTGCCAGCAGTCCGACAGGCATATCGTATCAGCCCCAGCATTTT
cdr3_aa: CASSPTGISYQPQHF
d_call: .
j_call: TRBJ1-5
clone_size: .
v_call: TRBV6-2/TRBV6-3

cdr3_nt: TGTGCCAGCAGTTACGGGGGGGCTCAAGAGACCCAGTACTTC
cdr3_aa: CASSYGGAQETQYF
d_call: .
j_call: TRBJ2-5
clone_size: .
v_call: TRBV6-5

cdr3_nt: TGTGCCACCAGTGATCCGCCAGGCAGGGGGACCCAAGAGACCCAGTACTTC
cdr3_aa: CATSDPPGRGTQETQYF
d_call: TRBD1
j_call: TRBJ2-5
clone_size: .
v_call: TRBV24-1

cdr3_nt: TGTGCCAGCAGGCGACAGTCCTCTGGAAACACCATATATTTT
cdr3_aa: CASRRQSSGNTIYF
d_call: .
j_call: TRBJ1-3
clone_size: .
v_call: TRBV28

cdr3_nt: TGTGCCACCGGATCCGGACAGGCGGGCAATCAGCCCCAGCATTTT
cdr3_aa: CATGSGQAGNQPQHF
d_call: TRBD1
j_call: TRBJ1-5
clone_size: .
v_call: TRBV24-1

cdr3_nt: TGTGCCAGTCAAAAACAGGGAAGGCAGCCCCAGCATTTT
cdr3_aa: CASQKQGRQPQHF
d_call: .
j_call: TRBJ1-5
clone_size: .
v_call: TRBV28

cdr3_nt: TGCGCCAGCGGGACGGGGGGACTAGCAACAGATACGCAGTATTTT
cdr3_aa: CASGTGGLATDTQYF
d_call: TRBD2
j_call: TRBJ2-3
clone_size: .
v_call: TRBV5-1

cdr3_nt: TGTGCCAGCTCACCAACCGGGGAACTAGCGGGGGGCACAGATACGCAGTATTTT
cdr3_aa: CASSPTGELAGGTDTQYF
d_call: TRBD2
j_call: TRBJ2-3
clone_size: .
v_call: TRBV18

cdr3_nt: TGTGCCAGCACGAAACAGGGCCAGTACACAGATACGCAGTATTTT
cdr3_aa: CASTKQGQYTDTQYF
d_call: .
j_call: TRBJ2-3
clone_size: .
v_call: TRBV7-2

cdr3_nt: TGTGCCAGCAGCTTGATATGGGCCCAAGACAGCGAGCAGTACTTC
cdr3_aa: CASSLIWAQDSEQYF
d_call: .
j_call: TRBJ2-7
clone_size: .
v_call: TRBV5-6

cdr3_nt: TGTGCCAGCAGCCCCCGTTCAGCGGGGGGTTATACGCAGTATTTT
cdr3_aa: CASSPRSAGGYTQYF
d_call: TRBD2
j_call: TRBJ2-3
clone_size: .
v_call: TRBV3-1/TRBV3-2

cdr3_nt: TGTGCCAGCAGCCAAGATGGTGGGGCTAGCGGGAGATGGAATGAGCAGTTCTTC
cdr3_aa: CASSQDGGASGRWNEQFF
d_call: TRBD2
j_call: TRBJ2-1
clone_size: .
v_call: TRBV3-1/TRBV3-2

cdr3_nt: TGCGCCAGCAGCCTCGGACAGGGATACACTGAAGCTTTCTTT
cdr3_aa: CASSLGQGYTEAFF
d_call: TRBD1
j_call: TRBJ1-1
clone_size: .
v_call: TRBV4-1

cdr3_nt: TGTGCCAGCAGTCTAGACACTGAAGCTTTCTTT
cdr3_aa: CASSLDTEAFF
d_call: .
j_call: TRBJ1-1
clone_size: .
v_call: TRBV6-5

cdr3_nt: TGTGCCAGCACCGAAGGGGCTGGGATCTATGGCTACACCTTC
cdr3_aa: CASTEGAGIYGYTF
d_call: .
j_call: TRBJ1-2
clone_size: .
v_call: TRBV6-5

cdr3_nt: TGTGCCAGCAGCTTTCATCAGACTAGCGAGGATACGCAGTATTTT
cdr3_aa: CASSFHQTSEDTQYF
d_call: TRBD2
j_call: TRBJ2-3
clone_size: .
v_call: TRBV7-2

cdr3_nt: TGTGCCTGGAGTCCAAATGGGTGGGGGGACACTGAAGCTTTCTTT
cdr3_aa: CAWSPNGWGDTEAFF
d_call: .
j_call: TRBJ1-1
clone_size: .
v_call: TRBV30

cdr3_nt: TGTGCCAGCAGCTCTCTGAACACCGGGGAGCTGTTTTTT
cdr3_aa: CASSSLNTGELFF
d_call: .
j_call: TRBJ2-2
clone_size: .
v_call: TRBV28

cdr3_nt: TGCGCCAGCAGCCAAGAAGTCAGGGACAATCAGCCCCAGCATTTT
cdr3_aa: CASSQEVRDNQPQHF
d_call: .
j_call: TRBJ1-5
clone_size: .
v_call: TRBV4-1

cdr3_nt: TGCGCCAGCAGCTTGGCAGGGGTGAACACCGGGGAGCTGTTTTTT
cdr3_aa: CASSLAGVNTGELFF
d_call: .
j_call: TRBJ2-2
clone_size: .
v_call: TRBV5-1

cdr3_nt: TGTGCCAGCAGTGCTTACGGGACTAGATTCACAGATACGCAGTATTTT
cdr3_aa: CASSAYGTRFTDTQYF
d_call: TRBD2
j_call: TRBJ2-3
clone_size: .
v_call: TRBV28

cdr3_nt: TGTGCCAGCAATAATAATTCACCCCTCCACTTT
cdr3_aa: CASNNNSPLHF
d_call: .
j_call: TRBJ1-6
clone_size: .
v_call: TRBV2

cdr3_nt: TGTGCCAGTACCGACCTGGGCGGGCCTACCTACGAGCAGTACTTC
cdr3_aa: CASTDLGGPTYEQYF
d_call: .
j_call: TRBJ2-7
clone_size: .
v_call: TRBV19

cdr3_nt: TGTGCCAGCTCAGGGGGACAAGGGGACACAGATACGCAGTATTTT
cdr3_aa: CASSGGQGDTDTQYF
d_call: .
j_call: TRBJ2-3
clone_size: .
v_call: TRBV18

cdr3_nt: TGCGCCAGCAGCTCACCGACTAGCGGTAACACCGGGGAGCTGTTTTTT
cdr3_aa: CASSSPTSGNTGELFF
d_call: TRBD2
j_call: TRBJ2-2
clone_size: .
v_call: TRBV5-1